The 17 T cell receptor beta chains below were found in one sample sequenced in a study of shared clonotypes between healthy human individuals. Clones were sequenced by immunoSEQ multiplex PCR, and TCRdb holds only the in-frame ones, with some missing. This sample yields about a million clones, of which about three quarters are seen a single time; 1.4% to 1.5% belongs to the top ten. The sample consisted of memory CD4+ T cells sorted from blood. Subset described: CD45RA-negative fraction. The receptors derive from a man younger than 35 in good health.

As regards this clone: Other DNA sequences in this sample translate to the same CDR3. This sequence joins TRBV5-1 and TRBJ1-1; D unclear. Germline CDR1 and CDR2: SGHRS and YFSETQ. The CDR3 is 12 residues long. V lost 2 bases, J lost 1 base, and 3 bases lay in between. CDR3 region: CASSLQNTEAFF. The CDR3 nucleotides are TGCGCCAGCAGCTTACAGAACACTGAAGCTTTCTTT. The full variable domain, rest sourced from reference TRBV5-1 and TRBJ1-1, is KAGVTQTPRYLIKTRGQQVTLSCSPISGHRSVSWYQQTPGQGLQFLFEYFSETQRNKGNFPGRFSGRQFSNSRSEMNVSTLELGDSALYLCASSLQNTEAFFGQGTRLTVV.

Turning to this clone: The junction and the germline gene differ at one end; a read error may be behind it. The chain uses TRBV7-7 and TRBJ2-7; 7 nucleotides line up with TRBD1. The CDR3 is 13 amino acids. CDR1 is SSHAT and CDR2 is FNYEAQ in the germline V gene (reference sequence). CDR3 in DNA: TGTGCTAGCAGCTTAGCCGGGACAGAGGAGCAGTACTTC. Translated: CASSLAGTEEQYF.

The rearrangement joins TRBV30 to TRBJ2-5, with 9 bases aligning to TRBD2. The CDR3 consists of 15 residues. The trim removed 0 bases at V and 5 bases at J, leaving 7 bases unmatched. Germline lookup yields CDR1 GTSNPN and CDR2 SVGIG (reference sequence). The CDR3 here is CAWSVRVAGVETQYF. The CDR3 DNA reads as TGTGCCTGGAGTGTACGGGTAGCGGGAGTCGAGACCCAGTACTTC.

This clone was detected once. The gene calls are TRBV28 and TRBJ2-3, with D possibly matching TRBD2 (5 bases). V was cut by 1 base and J by 4 bases, with 12 bases left in between. Germline V CDR1 and CDR2: MDHEN, SYDVKM. The CDR3 loop spans 15 amino acids. This CDR3 is CASSLLSLGADTQYF. DNA of the CDR3: TGTGCCAGCAGTTTATTATCCCTCGGGGCAGATACGCAGTATTTT.

This clone has just a few counts. This chain connects TRBV15 to TRBJ2-3; D is ambiguous. Germline loops: CDR1 LNHNV, CDR2 YYDKDF (reference sequence). The CDR3 loop spans 14 amino acids. The V end was cut by 0 bases, the J end by 6 bases, with 10 bases between. The CDR3 protein is CATSREWASDTQYF. DNA for the CDR3: TGTGCCACCAGCAGAGAGTGGGCGTCGGATACGCAGTATTTT.

V is TRBV30 and J is TRBJ2-6, with unresolved D. The V and J ends lost 6 bases and 6 bases respectively, with 9 bases between them. CDR3 size: 12 residues. Germline CDR1 is GTSNPN and CDR2 is SVGIG (reference sequence). CDR3: CACGREANVLTF. CDR3 nucleotide sequence: TGTGCCTGTGGTCGAGAGGCCAACGTCCTGACTTTC.

This clone appeared a single time. J is TRBJ2-3 and V is TRBV13; TRBD2 is a possible D gene (5 bases). The CDR3 has 14 amino acids. The V end was cut by 4 bases, the J end by 1 base, with 9 bases between. The germline CDR1 and CDR2 sequences are PRHDT and FYEKMQ (reference sequence). For the CDR3, the DNA is TGTGCCAGCAGCTGGAGGAAAGGCACAGATACGCAGTATTTT. The encoded protein is CASSWRKGTDTQYF. Supplemented by reference TRBV13 and TRBJ2-3, the full variable domain reads AAGVIQSPRHLIKEKRETATLKCYPIPRHDTVYWYQQGPGQDPQFLISFYEKMQSDKGSIPDRFSAQQFSDYHSELNMSSLELGDSALYFCASSWRKGTDTQYFGPGTRLTVL.

The sample holds a few counts of this clone. This chain links TRBV23-1 with TRBJ1-6; D is ambiguous. TRBV23-1 is recorded as an ORF, its role being uncertain. V was shortened by 8 bases and J by 8 bases, with 10 bases between the two germline ends. The CDR3 spans 12 residues. The CDR3: CASPHLDSPLHF. CDR3 DNA sequence: TGCGCCAGCCCCCATCTGGATTCACCCCTCCACTTT.

This clone has a handful of counts. The chain joins TRBV2 to TRBJ2-1, with D tentatively TRBD1 (5 bases). Trimming cost V 2 bases and J 8 bases, with 16 bases left between them. The CDR3 spans 15 residues. CDR1 SNHLY and CDR2 FYNNEI come from the germline V gene. The CDR3 loop reads CASSELGQGFHEQFF. In DNA, the CDR3 is TGTGCCAGCAGTGAACTAGGCCAGGGTTTCCATGAGCAGTTCTTC.

The sample holds many counts of this clone. V and J are TRBV30 and TRBJ2-1, with D possibly being TRBD1 or TRBD2 (5 bases each). The CDR3 is 12 residues long. V gave up 3 bases and J gave up 4 bases, with 7 bases separating them. Germline V gives CDR1 GTSNPN, CDR2 SVGIG (reference sequence). Here the CDR3 reads CAWSGAYNEQFF. The CDR3 coding sequence is TGTGCCTGGAGCGGGGCGTACAATGAGCAGTTCTTC.

The gene calls are TRBV27 and TRBJ1-1, with a possible D match to TRBD1 (5 bases). CDR3 size: 17 residues. Germline CDR1 reads MNHEY; CDR2 reads SMNVEV (reference sequence). V was shortened by 0 bases and J by 1 base, with 15 bases between the two germline ends. CDR3: CASSLSYSGTANTEAFF. The CDR3 DNA follows: TGTGCCAGCAGTTTATCTTACTCGGGGACCGCGAACACTGAAGCTTTCTTT.

The J gene is TRBJ2-3, the V gene TRBV5-6; no clear D. In germline, CDR1 is SGHDT, CDR2 YYEEEE. This CDR3 is built from 17 residues. V lost 4 bases, J lost 0 bases, and 18 bases lay in between. The CDR3 bases are TGTGCCAGCAGCGCGTTCCGAGTAATGTTGAGCACAGATACGCAGTATTTT. This translates into CASSAFRVMLSTDTQYF.

The CDR3 nucleotides are TGTGCCAGCAGCCCACAGGGTTCTGGGGCCAACGTCCTGACTTTC. Protein product: CASSPQGSGANVLTF. The chain uses TRBV5-4 and TRBJ2-6; perhaps TRBD1 as D (6 bases). The germline CDR1 and CDR2 sequences are SGHNT and YYREEE (reference sequence). The CDR3 totals 15 residues. V dropped 4 bases and J dropped 1 base, with 9 bases sitting between them.

The J gene is TRBJ1-6, the V gene TRBV5-1; D not resolved. The CDR3 covers 15 residues. Trimming removed 3 bases at V and 7 bases at J, with 14 bases between. CDR1 is SGHRS, CDR2 YFSETQ, per germline. CDR3 loop: CASSSGRAPNSPLHF. CDR3 in DNA: TGCGCCAGCAGCTCCGGACGGGCGCCAAATTCACCCCTCCACTTT.

V usage is TRBV25-1 and J usage is TRBJ1-2, with no clear D. The length of the CDR3 is 14 residues. Trimming left V 2 bases short and J 8 bases short, with 15 bases between. Germline lookup yields CDR1 MGHDK and CDR2 SYGVNS. CDR3 loop: CASSERASLEGYTF. CDR3 nucleotide sequence: TGTGCCAGCAGTGAAAGGGCATCTCTTGAGGGCTACACCTTC.

Turning to this clone: Other DNA sequences in the sample encode the same CDR3. J is TRBJ2-1 and V is TRBV2; D ambiguous. The ends were cut back, 3 bases at V and 1 base at J, with 7 bases in the middle. The CDR3 is 14 amino acids. Germline values: CDR1 SNHLY, CDR2 FYNNEI. CDR3 region: CASSDLGSYNEQFF. The CDR3 coding sequence is TGTGCCAGCAGTGATCTGGGGTCCTACAATGAGCAGTTCTTC. Based on the CDR3 plus reference TRBV2 and TRBJ2-1, the full variable domain is EPEVTQTPSHQVTQMGQEVILRCVPISNHLYFYWYRQILGQKVEFLVSFYNNEISEKSEIFDDQFSVERPDGSNFTLKIRSTKLEDSAMYFCASSDLGSYNEQFFGPGTRLTVL.

V gene TRBV2 combines with J gene TRBJ1-6, with D unclear. Germline CDR1 reads SNHLY; CDR2 reads FYNNEI. The CDR3 contains 15 residues. Trimming took off 0 bases at V and 9 bases at J, with 12 bases between the two ends. The CDR3 coding sequence is TGTGCCAGCAGTGAAGCCGAGTTGGGAAGTTCACCCCTCCACTTT. It is translated as CASSEAELGSSPLHF.